A single T cell receptor (beta chain) is shown here with its context. The entry originates in a study of T cell changes during pregnancy in multiple sclerosis. The germline gives CDR1 SGHRS, CDR2 YFSETQ. This CDR3 spans 16 amino acids. J gave up 0 bases and V 3 bases, and 6 bases lay outside the gene matches. The repertoire was sequenced with immunoSEQ multiplex PCR; TCRdb's copy has only in-frame clones and lacks some. The sample consists of around 79,000 clones, about 89% of them appearing once. The V and J genes are TRBV5-1 and TRBJ2-7; 10 bases are a match to TRBD2. This sequence was found in a female donor with multiple sclerosis, enrolled in a pregnancy study. Material: CD4+ T cells from peripheral blood mononuclear cells, obtained in the second trimester of pregnancy. CDR3 bases: TGCGCCAGCAGCTCTGGGACTAGCGCCAGCTCCTACGAGCAGTACTTC. This sequence encodes CASSSGTSASSYEQYF.